The 30 T cell receptor beta chains below all came from one sample that was sequenced in a study of T cells after yellow fever vaccination. MiXCR was run by TCRdb on the 5' RACE reads, yielding one entry per CDR3 protein. The data hold some 300,000 distinct CDR3 sequences, with approximately 8% observed a single time. The input for sequencing was PBMCs, taken roughly seven weeks after the first yellow fever vaccination. Receptor source: a man younger than 35 who received the YFV17D yellow fever vaccine.

The V and J genes are TRBV29-1 and TRBJ2-2; weak D call: TRBD1 (6 bases). The CDR3 is 13 amino acids. Germline V CDR1 and CDR2: SQVTM, ANQGSEA. V was cut by 6 bases and J by 7 bases, with 15 bases left in between. The CDR3 region is CSVNSQGIGELFF. Written as DNA, the CDR3 is TGCAGCGTCAATTCCCAGGGGATCGGGGAGCTGTTTTTT.

This clonotype has only a few counts. This sequence joins TRBV6-1 and TRBJ2-1, with 7 bases matching TRBD1. The CDR3 sequence is 16 residues long. Germline CDR1 reads MNHNS; CDR2 reads SASEGT. The V segment lost 2 bases and the J segment 6 bases; nucleotides outside the gene matches: 10. The CDR3 DNA reads as TGTGCCAGCAGTGAAAACAGGGGTCCGATGTCCAATGAGCAGTTCTTC. It translates to CASSENRGPMSNEQFF.

The genes are TRBV5-4 and TRBJ2-1, with TRBD2 matching 7 bases. Trimming took 0 bases from V and 3 from J; bases not matched to a gene: 15. The germline V gene encodes CDR1 SGHNT and CDR2 YYREEE (reference sequence). This CDR3 region has 19 residues. The CDR3 region is CASSLAGVAGTILYNEQFF. The CDR3 coding sequence is TGTGCCAGCAGCTTGGCAGGAGTAGCGGGCACCATTCTCTACAATGAGCAGTTCTTC.

This clonotype was counted between two and nine times. The rearrangement links TRBV20-1 to TRBJ2-7; D perhaps matches TRBD1 (6 bases). Per germline, CDR1 DFQATT and CDR2 SNEGSKA (reference sequence). Trimming took off 2 bases at V and 6 bases at J, with 17 bases between the two ends. This CDR3 is 14 amino acids long. The CDR3 loop reads CSARTYRVGREQYV. The DNA for the CDR3 is TGCAGTGCTAGAACCTACAGGGTGGGCCGCGAGCAGTACGTC.

A few counts support this clonotype. V and J are TRBV5-1 and TRBJ1-2, with 9 positions matching TRBD1. Per germline, CDR1 SGHRS and CDR2 YFSETQ. The CDR3 length is 16 residues. V lost 7 bases and J lost 3; bases outside the gene matches: 13. This CDR3 reads CASAFFGTGLDYGYTF. Here the CDR3 DNA reads TGCGCCAGCGCTTTTTTCGGGACAGGGCTTGACTATGGCTACACCTTC.

In this sample, this clonotype turned up a few times. V is TRBV6-2 or TRBV6-3 and J is TRBJ1-2, with D possibly being TRBD1 (5 bases). The V end was cut by 5 bases, the J end by 5 bases, with 18 bases between. Germline V gene sequence: CDR1 MNHEY, CDR2 SVGEGT. This CDR3 comprises 15 residues. This CDR3 is CASSNSRGTEYGYTF. The CDR3 DNA follows: TGTGCCAGCAGTAATAGTCGAGGGACCGAGTATGGCTACACCTTC.

This clonotype was observed many times. The genes are TRBV4-3 and TRBJ2-7, with D hard to call. This CDR3 is 15 amino acids long. Germline loops: CDR1 LGHNA, CDR2 YSLEER. The V end was cut by 0 bases, the J end by 2 bases, with 11 bases between. CDR3 sequence: CASSQDPTPTYEQYF. The DNA for the CDR3 is TGCGCCAGCAGCCAAGATCCTACCCCCACCTACGAGCAGTACTTC.

There are a few counts of this clonotype. The genes are TRBV20-1 and TRBJ2-1; 12 bases map to TRBD2. This CDR3 region has 15 residues. The germline V gene has CDR1 DFQATT and CDR2 SNEGSKA (reference sequence). V shed 5 bases, J shed 7 bases, and the junction held 9 bases outside the gene matches. CDR3 DNA sequence: TGCAGTGCTTTCACGGCCGGACTAGCGGGGAATGAGCAGTTCTTC. Encoded protein: CSAFTAGLAGNEQFF.

In its sample, this clonotype was seen many times. This rearrangement joins TRBV10-3 to TRBJ1-2; D remains unclear. The CDR3 length is 13 residues. Germline lookup yields CDR1 ENHRY and CDR2 SYGVKD. V was shortened by 2 bases and J by 0 bases, with 4 bases between the two germline ends. The CDR3 region is CAISEGANYGYTF. CDR3 coding DNA: TGTGCCATCAGTGAGGGGGCTAACTATGGCTACACCTTC.

This clonotype has just a few counts. V and J are TRBV11-3 and TRBJ2-3; no clear D gene. V shed 4 bases and J shed 5 bases, with 13 bases lying between them. Looked up from germline, CDR1 is SGHNT and CDR2 is YENEEA. CDR3 length equals 14 residues. The DNA of the CDR3 is TGTGCCAGCAGCTCCTCCCGAACTGGAGATACGCAGTATTTT. Protein: CASSSSRTGDTQYF.

This clonotype was seen more than once but under ten times. The chain combines TRBV5-1 with TRBJ2-7; D call uncertain. The V and J ends lost 0 bases and 3 bases respectively, with 10 bases between them. This CDR3 spans 14 amino acids. CDR1 and CDR2 from the germline V gene are SGHRS and YFSETQ. The CDR3 spells CASSLEETHYEQYF. CDR3 DNA sequence: TGCGCCAGCAGCTTGGAGGAAACGCACTACGAGCAGTACTTC.

This chain joins TRBV7-2 and TRBJ2-2; unclear D gene. Germline CDR1 SGHTA, CDR2 FQGNSA. The CDR3 totals 16 residues. V was shortened by 2 bases and J by 0 bases, with 10 bases between the two germline ends. CDR3 amino acids: CASSLQGIANTGELFF. The CDR3 bases are TGTGCCAGCAGCTTACAAGGAATAGCGAACACCGGGGAGCTGTTTTTT.

This clonotype was detected only a few times. The chain uses TRBV15 and TRBJ1-4, with 8 positions matching TRBD1. The J segment lost 17 bases and the V segment lost 1 base, leaving 12 bases of the junction unmatched. From germline, CDR1 is LNHNV and CDR2 YYDKDF (reference sequence). The CDR3 is made up of 14 amino acids. CDR3 amino acids: CATSRGSITGGRFF. Written as DNA, the CDR3 is TGTGCCACCAGCAGAGGATCCATTACAGGGGGGCGCTTTTTT.

This clonotype was recorded at least ten times. J is TRBJ2-3 and V is TRBV5-1; 9 nucleotides align to TRBD2. Looked up from germline, CDR1 is SGHRS and CDR2 is YFSETQ. The CDR3 has 17 amino acids. The V and J ends lost 2 bases and 5 bases, in that order; junction bases with no gene match: 12. The CDR3 loop reads CASSFGLGAGGQDTQYF. CDR3 bases: TGCGCCAGCAGCTTCGGGCTTGGGGCGGGGGGGCAAGATACGCAGTATTTT.

The genes are TRBV7-2 and TRBJ2-7, with D hard to call. The germline V gene has CDR1 SGHTA and CDR2 FQGNSA. The CDR3 covers 12 residues. V gave up 3 bases and J gave up 4 bases, with 7 bases separating them. CDR3 bases: TGTGCCAGCAGCTTCTGGGCGTACGAGCAGTACTTC. Amino acids: CASSFWAYEQYF.

This clonotype was picked up a small number of times. The junction does not match germline at one end; this may be a read error. V usage is TRBV20-1 and J usage is TRBJ2-3, with TRBD2 identical over 8 bases. The germline V gene encodes CDR1 DFQATT and CDR2 SNEGSKA (reference sequence). The CDR3 is 16 amino acids. The CDR3 spells CCARDPSGGPSDTQYF. The CDR3 coding sequence is TGCTGTGCTAGAGATCCATCGGGGGGGCCGTCAGATACGCAGTATTTT.

This clonotype was seen many times. The rearrangement uses TRBV6-5 and TRBJ2-5; D gene unclear. The CDR3 is made up of 11 amino acids. V was shortened by 5 bases and J by 5 bases, with 6 bases between the two germline ends. Per germline, CDR1 MNHEY and CDR2 SVGAGI. The CDR3 sequence is CASSNTETQYF. In DNA form, the CDR3 reads TGTGCCAGCAGTAACACCGAGACCCAGTACTTC.

This clonotype was observed a few times. The chain uses TRBV5-1 and TRBJ2-2; possibly TRBD2 for D (6 bases). Per germline, CDR1 SGHRS and CDR2 YFSETQ. Trimming stripped 4 bases from V and 4 bases from J, with 11 bases between. This CDR3 has 14 residues. The DNA for the CDR3 is TGCGCCAGCAGCGCCCCGGGAGCCACCGGGGAGCTGTTTTTT. It codes for CASSAPGATGELFF.

This clonotype was seen only a few times. This rearrangement joins TRBV11-2 to TRBJ2-5; D call uncertain. The V end lost 5 bases, the J end lost 3 bases, and 16 bases lay between the germline ends. The CDR3 loop spans 15 amino acids. Per germline, CDR1 SGHAT and CDR2 FQNNGV. In nucleotides, the CDR3 is TGTGCCAGCAGCCACCATCCGGCTAAAAAAGAGACCCAGTACTTC. This translates into CASSHHPAKKETQYF.

This clonotype was counted between two and nine times. The chain is built from TRBV13 and TRBJ2-5, with D hard to call. V was clipped by 5 bases and J by 4 bases, with 17 bases between them. This CDR3 spans 15 amino acids. The V gene's germline CDR1 is PRHDT and CDR2 FYEKMQ (reference sequence). The CDR3 region has the DNA TGTGCCAGCAGCACCTCCTCTCTGGGCTCAGAGACCCAGTACTTC. This encodes CASSTSSLGSETQYF.

There are a few counts of this clonotype. This chain links TRBV4-1 with TRBJ1-1; the match to TRBD1 covers 7 bases. Germline V lookup: CDR1 MGHRA, CDR2 YSYEKL. V lost 4 bases, J lost 1 base, and 6 bases stayed unmatched. The CDR3 is 15 residues long. DNA for the CDR3: TGCGCCAGCAGCCTACCGGCAGGGGGGAACACTGAAGCTTTCTTT. As protein: CASSLPAGGNTEAFF.

The chain employs TRBV6-1 and TRBJ2-6, with D unclear. Germline CDR1 and CDR2: MNHNS and SASEGT. The germline V and J ends were trimmed by 10 bases and 1 base, with 8 bases remaining between them. The length of the CDR3 is 13 residues. In nucleotides, the CDR3 is TGTGCCATAGGACCGTCTGGGGCCAACGTCCTGACTTTC. Translated, it gives CAIGPSGANVLTF.

This clonotype has a count of ten or more. The rearrangement links TRBV7-2 to TRBJ2-3, with D hard to call. The CDR3 length is 12 residues. V was shortened by 6 bases and J by 4 bases, with 8 bases between the two germline ends. Germline assignment: CDR1 SGHTA and CDR2 FQGNSA. As DNA, the CDR3 is TGTGCCAGCAGGCCCCAGTCAGATACGCAGTATTTT. Residues: CASRPQSDTQYF.

The rearrangement joins TRBV7-3 to TRBJ2-5; D is unclear. This CDR3 contains 13 residues. Germline V gives CDR1 SGHTA, CDR2 FQGTGA. The V end lost 1 base, the J end lost 0 bases, and 3 bases lay between the germline ends. The CDR3 is CASSLRHQETQYF. CDR3 bases: TGTGCCAGCAGCTTAAGGCACCAAGAGACCCAGTACTTC.

This clonotype appeared many times. The chain links TRBV27 to TRBJ2-7, with a tentative D call TRBD1 (7 bases). In germline, CDR1 is MNHEY, CDR2 SMNVEV (reference sequence). CDR3 length: 13 amino acids. The V and J ends lost 6 bases and 3 bases respectively, with 12 bases between them. The CDR3 nucleotides read TGTGCCAGCAGCTTGCGGGACAGCTACGAGCAGTACTTC. Translating it yields CASSLRDSYEQYF.

This clonotype appeared many times. This chain joins TRBV5-8 and TRBJ1-5; D is unresolved. Deletions cut 1 base from V and 1 base from J, with 6 bases between. CDR3 length: 14 residues. Germline V CDR1 and CDR2: SGHTS, YDEGEE. This CDR3 is CASSLYTSNQPQHF. CDR3 nucleotide sequence: TGTGCCAGCAGCTTGTACACCAGCAATCAGCCCCAGCATTTT.

There are many counts of this clonotype. The chain uses TRBV5-5 and TRBJ1-3; no definite D call. The length of the CDR3 is 12 residues. V was clipped by 2 bases and J by 7 bases, with 7 bases between them. Germline values: CDR1 SGHKS, CDR2 YYEKEE (reference sequence). Written as DNA, the CDR3 is TGTGCCAGCAGCTTAGTTCGGAACACCATATATTTT. Its protein product is CASSLVRNTIYF.

This clonotype has more than one count but fewer than ten. V gene TRBV27 combines with J gene TRBJ1-6; 7 positions agree with TRBD1. The germline V gene has CDR1 MNHEY and CDR2 SMNVEV (reference sequence). The CDR3 sequence is 16 residues long. Trimming removed 0 bases from V and 7 bases from J; junction bases left unmatched: 6. The CDR3 DNA follows: TGTGCCAGCAGTTTATCCGGGACAGACATAAATTCACCCCTCCACTTT. Translating it yields CASSLSGTDINSPLHF.

The chain combines TRBV5-1 with TRBJ2-5; tentative D call: TRBD1 (8 bases). Trimming removed 5 bases at V and 2 bases at J, with 22 bases between. The CDR3 is 17 residues long. The germline CDR1 and CDR2 sequences are SGHRS and YFSETQ. Here the CDR3 reads CASSRGVGTGLQETQYF. For the CDR3, the DNA is TGCGCCAGCAGTCGGGGGGTCGGGACAGGACTACAAGAGACCCAGTACTTC.

Details on this clonotype: No conserved phenylalanine or tryptophan is present at the end of the CDR3, so a read error is the likely explanation. No DNA is shown, since the ends of the CDR3 on it are uncertain; the CDR3 is the one TCRdb lists. This sequence joins TRBV9 and TRBJ1-1; no DNA check was done on the table's D call, TRBD1. Including both end residues, the CDR3 is 14 amino acids long. The V gene's germline CDR1 is SGDLS and CDR2 YYNGEE. CDR3 region: CASSSSPGDRGLYL.